These 26 T cell receptor beta chains were all obtained from the same sample, sequenced in a study of CDR3 diversity in severe acne (dated by TCRdb to between 2018 and 2021). Receptors were amplified or captured by PCR. The sequencer was an Illumina HiSeq 2000. The raw public data were reprocessed by TCRdb itself: fastp quality trimming at Q25, MiXCR clonotype calling, in-frame beta chains only. Rows are unified per CDR3 protein, each entry keeping the most common DNA and genes. For this sample the table gives tens of thousands of distinct CDR3 sequences, of which 45% to 65% were detected only once. The ten largest make up 13% to 15% of the sample. Sequencing was done on a sample of blood. Source of these receptors: a male donor in good health, without acne.

The table lists this clonotype with a few counts. This chain links TRBV20-1 with TRBJ2-7; TRBD2 might be the D (5 bases). Trimming shortened V by 3 bases and J by 3 bases, and 12 bases separated the two germline ends. The CDR3 covers 13 residues. Germline CDR1 reads DFQATT; CDR2 reads SNEGSKA (reference sequence). CDR3 coding DNA: TGCAGTGCTAGTTTCGGGATCTACTACGAGCAGTACTTC. This encodes CSASFGIYYEQYF.

This clonotype was picked up many times. The chain recombines TRBV7-6 with TRBJ1-4, with no clear D. Germline V gene data show CDR1 as SGHVS and CDR2 as FNYEAQ. There are 14 residues in the CDR3. V lost 2 bases, J lost 5 bases, and 9 bases lay in between. CDR3 coding DNA: TGTGCCAGCAGCTTATTGGGCGTCAATGAAAAACTGTTTTTT. Its translation is CASSLLGVNEKLFF.

This clonotype has ten or more counts. This chain uses TRBV6-5 with TRBJ2-1; TRBD1 matches at 9 bases. J was trimmed by 4 bases and V by 5 bases; bases with no gene match: 6. The CDR3 consists of 15 residues. In germline, CDR1 is MNHEY, CDR2 SVGAGI. CDR3 residues: CASSRQGVTYNEQFF. In DNA, the CDR3 is TGTGCCAGCAGTCGACAGGGGGTAACATACAATGAGCAGTTCTTC.

This chain joins TRBV11-2 and TRBJ1-1; unclear D gene. Germline CDR1 reads SGHAT; CDR2 reads FQNNGV. The length of the CDR3 is 15 residues. Trimming stripped 3 bases from V and 0 bases from J, with 11 bases between. CDR3: CASSFGRVMNTEAFF. CDR3 nucleotides: TGTGCCAGCAGCTTCGGACGGGTCATGAACACTGAAGCTTTCTTT.

Regarding this clonotype: A read error is likely, as this CDR3 ends without the conserved phenylalanine or tryptophan. This rearrangement joins TRBV24-1 to TRBJ2-3; TRBD1 matches at 7 bases. CDR3 size: 12 residues. V shed 10 bases, J shed 6 bases, and the junction held 6 bases outside the gene matches. CDR1 KGHDR and CDR2 SFDVKD come from the germline V gene. For the CDR3, the DNA is TGTGCCACGACAGGGATCACGGATACGCAGTATTTA. This gives the protein CATTGITDTQYL.

The J gene is TRBJ1-1, the V gene TRBV5-8; TRBD1 matches 9 bases. Germline CDR1 is SGHTS and CDR2 is YDEGEE. V was pared by 7 bases and J by 4 bases, with 8 bases of the junction left unmatched. CDR3 length: 14 residues. The CDR3 sequence is CASLWGTGSTEAFF. The DNA of the CDR3 is TGTGCCAGCCTCTGGGGGACAGGGTCCACTGAAGCTTTCTTT.

As to this clonotype: Because the CDR3 is missing its conserved closing phenylalanine or tryptophan, this is likely a read error. It is unclear where the CDR3 begins or ends on the DNA, so no DNA is shown, and the CDR3 is as TCRdb lists it. The genes are TRBV7-4 and TRBJ2-7; the listed D gene, TRBD2, was not tested against the DNA. The CDR3 adds up to 8 amino acids, both ends counted. Germline V CDR1 and CDR2: SGHVT, SQSDAQ. The CDR3 sequence: CASSPRLA.

This clonotype has at least ten counts. The chain recombines TRBV3-1 with TRBJ2-5; D unresolved. This CDR3 has 16 amino acids. Germline CDR1 LGHDT, CDR2 YNNKEL (reference sequence). Between the trimmed V and J ends, which lost 0 bases and 5 bases, there was a span of 16 bases. CDR3 sequence (DNA): TGTGCCAGCAGCCAAGATGGTCACGGGTTTGGGGAGACCCAGTACTTC. Its translation is CASSQDGHGFGETQYF.

This clonotype showed up just a few times. The rearrangement joins TRBV29-1 to TRBJ2-5, with 8 bases identical to TRBD2. The germline CDR1 and CDR2 sequences are SQVTM and ANQGSEA. The CDR3 has 16 amino acids. Trimming took 5 bases from V and 1 from J; bases not matched to a gene: 12. The CDR3 here is CSVPPLAGGSQETQYF. CDR3 bases: TGCAGCGTTCCTCCTCTGGCGGGAGGATCCCAAGAGACCCAGTACTTC.

There are many counts of this clonotype. This rearrangement joins TRBV4-1 to TRBJ2-1; D gene uncertain. The CDR3 totals 12 residues. V lost 1 base, J lost 9 bases, and 7 bases lay in between. The germline V gene has CDR1 MGHRA and CDR2 YSYEKL. Here the CDR3 DNA reads TGCGCCAGCAGCCAAGGGTATAGTGAGCAGTTCTTC. Translation gives CASSQGYSEQFF.

CDR3 in DNA: TGTGCCAGCAGCTTCTACGACATGAGTTCAGCTAACTATGGCTACACCTTC. Protein: CASSFYDMSSANYGYTF. This chain links TRBV7-2 with TRBJ1-2; D is undetermined. V gave up 3 bases and J gave up 0 bases, with 17 bases separating them. This CDR3 comprises 17 residues. CDR1 is SGHTA, CDR2 FQGNSA, per germline.

Sample share makes this clonotype medium-sized. The V gene is TRBV6-5, the J gene TRBJ2-5, with D tentatively TRBD1 or TRBD2 (5 bases each). The CDR3 contains 11 residues. Germline CDR1 MNHEY, CDR2 SVGAGI. V was shortened by 0 bases and J by 10 bases, with 6 bases between the two germline ends. The CDR3 reads CASSYSGDQYF. The CDR3 coding sequence is TGTGCCAGCAGTTACTCGGGGGACCAGTACTTC.

This clonotype was seen at least ten times. The chain employs TRBV5-1 and TRBJ1-4, with a possible D match to TRBD1 (5 bases). Germline assignment: CDR1 SGHRS and CDR2 YFSETQ. The CDR3 sequence is 14 residues long. V was cut by 3 bases and J by 5 bases, with 11 bases left in between. In DNA form, the CDR3 reads TGCGCCAGCAGCTACGGGACTAGCAATGAAAAACTGTTTTTT. The encoded protein is CASSYGTSNEKLFF.

As for this clonotype: Here the CDR3 omits its conserved ending phenylalanine or tryptophan, so a read error is the likely source. The DNA is left out, because the CDR3 cannot be placed on it with certainty; the CDR3 is given as TCRdb lists it. V gene TRBV6-1 combines with J gene TRBJ1-5; whether TRBD1, the table's D call, matches the DNA was not checked. Germline V CDR1 and CDR2: MNHNS, SASEGT. The CDR3 length is 18 residues, termini included. The CDR3 protein is CASNEANRGAYSNQPQLQ.

This clonotype has more than one count but fewer than ten. The chain recombines TRBV27 with TRBJ2-7; TRBD1 matches at 8 bases. Germline V gene sequence: CDR1 MNHEY, CDR2 SMNVEV (reference sequence). The CDR3 covers 14 residues. V lost 4 bases, J lost 6 bases, and 8 bases stayed unmatched. The CDR3 region is CASSYDRGEGEQYF. The DNA of the CDR3 is TGTGCCAGCAGTTATGACAGGGGCGAAGGCGAGCAGTACTTC.

This chain joins TRBV7-8 and TRBJ1-1; no clear D. CDR3 length: 15 amino acids. Trimming left V 1 base short and J 0 bases short, with 9 bases between. CDR1 is SGHVS, CDR2 FQNEAQ, per germline. CDR3 in DNA: TGTGCCAGCAGCTTAGGAGTACAGATGAACACTGAAGCTTTCTTT. It yields the protein CASSLGVQMNTEAFF. The whole variable domain, remainder taken from reference TRBV7-8 and TRBJ1-1, is GAGVSQSPRYKVAKRGQDVALRCDPISGHVSLFWYQQALGQGPEFLTYFQNEAQLDKSGLPSDRFFAERPEGSVSTLKIQRTQQEDSAVYLCASSLGVQMNTEAFFGQGTRLTVV.

The gene calls are TRBV7-8 and TRBJ1-1; 7 bases fit TRBD1. There are 15 residues in the CDR3. Germline lookup yields CDR1 SGHVS and CDR2 FQNEAQ. Trimming cost V 5 bases and J 2 bases; bases outside gene matches: 8. The CDR3 region is CASSPRDSQNTEAFF. In nucleotides, the CDR3 is TGTGCCAGCAGCCCCCGGGACAGCCAAAACACTGAAGCTTTCTTT. The full variable domain, rest sourced from reference TRBV7-8 and TRBJ1-1, is GAGVSQSPRYKVAKRGQDVALRCDPISGHVSLFWYQQALGQGPEFLTYFQNEAQLDKSGLPSDRFFAERPEGSVSTLKIQRTQQEDSAVYLCASSPRDSQNTEAFFGQGTRLTVV.

This clonotype has a single count. The chain has TRBV5-1 and TRBJ1-6, with a tentative D call TRBD1 (6 bases). Deletions cut 0 bases from V and 9 bases from J, with 13 bases between. The CDR3 spans 15 residues. Germline V CDR1 and CDR2: SGHRS, YFSETQ. The CDR3 sequence is CASSLDREVPSPLHF. The CDR3 coding sequence is TGCGCCAGCAGCTTGGACAGGGAGGTGCCTTCACCCCTCCACTTT.

A note on this clonotype: This could be a read error, since a much larger clone is one nucleotide away. As the CDR3 is not closed by the conserved phenylalanine or tryptophan, this likely results from a read error. The V gene is TRBV28, the J gene TRBJ2-7; D is perhaps TRBD2 (5 bases). CDR3 length: 12 residues. Trimming took 6 bases from V and 5 from J, leaving 11 bases between them. Germline CDR1 reads MDHEN; CDR2 reads SYDVKM. The CDR3 protein is CASSPGTNEQYL. In DNA, the CDR3 is TGTGCCAGCAGCCCGGGAACGAACGAGCAGTACCTC.

V and J are TRBV6-5 and TRBJ2-7, with 12 bases lining up with TRBD2. The CDR3 has 16 amino acids. Germline values: CDR1 MNHEY, CDR2 SVGAGI. V lost 5 bases to trimming and J lost 5 bases; unmatched junction nucleotides: 10. The CDR3 DNA reads TGTGCCAGCAGTGCCCTAGCGGGAGGGCCGATAAACGAGCAGTACTTC. Residues: CASSALAGGPINEQYF.

Notes on this clonotype: The germline gene is not matched at one end of the junction; a read error may be the cause. The chain combines TRBV7-3 with TRBJ1-6, with D unclear. The length of the CDR3 is 15 residues. Per the germline V gene, CDR1 is SGHTA and CDR2 is FQGTGA. CDR3 bases: TGTGCCAGCAGCTGGACCTCAGGTCCCGATTCACTCCTCCACTTT. It specifies CASSWTSGPDSLLHF.

V and J are TRBV7-9 and TRBJ1-2; 9 bases are a match to TRBD1. V was pared by 5 bases and J by 7 bases, with 11 bases of the junction left unmatched. Germline V gene data show CDR1 as SEHNR and CDR2 as FQNEAQ (reference sequence). CDR3 length: 15 residues. CDR3 region: CASSLSTGGLGGYTF. The CDR3 DNA is TGTGCCAGCAGCCTATCGACAGGGGGGCTGGGTGGCTACACCTTC.

The rearrangement links TRBV10-3 to TRBJ2-1; 10 positions agree with TRBD2. This CDR3 region has 15 residues. CDR1 ENHRY and CDR2 SYGVKD come from the germline V gene. V was pared by 3 bases and J by 7 bases, with 6 bases of the junction left unmatched. The CDR3 nucleotides read TGTGCCATCAGTGAAACACTAGCGGGGAGGAATGAGCAGTTCTTC. It translates to CAISETLAGRNEQFF.

This clonotype was seen just once. The conserved phenylalanine or tryptophan is not found at the CDR3 terminus, so this likely reflects a read error. The DNA is left out, because the CDR3 cannot be placed on it with certainty; the CDR3 is given as TCRdb lists it. The chain is built from TRBV12-3 or TRBV12-4 and TRBJ2-1; the DNA was not compared with TRBD2, the D call given in the table. The CDR3 contains 15 residues when both ends are counted. CDR3 amino acids: CASSEGRAYGYTFGS.

The rearrangement links TRBV7-2 to TRBJ2-7; TRBD2 might be the D (6 bases). The V gene lost 1 base and the J gene lost 1 base, with 8 bases spanning the gap. Looked up from germline, CDR1 is SGHTA and CDR2 is FQGNSA. The CDR3 sequence is 14 residues long. The CDR3 loop reads CASSLGGISYEQYF. CDR3 in DNA: TGTGCCAGCAGCTTAGGCGGGATATCCTACGAGCAGTACTTC. Together with reference TRBV7-2 and TRBJ2-7, the CDR3 gives the full variable domain: GAGVSQSPSNKVTEKGKDVELRCDPISGHTALYWYRQSLGQGLEFLIYFQGNSAPDKSGLPSDRFSAERTGGSVSTLTIQRTQQEDSAVYLCASSLGGISYEQYFGPGTRLTVT.

Note on this clonotype: At one end the junction does not follow the germline gene, possibly because of a read error. CDR3 DNA sequence: TGCAGTGCTCGAGAGACAGGGTCGGGCACTGAAGCTTTC. Translation: CSARETGSGTEAF. The chain employs TRBV20-1 and TRBJ2-6; TRBD1 matches at 7 bases. The CDR3 is made up of 13 amino acids. CDR1 is DFQATT and CDR2 is SNEGSKA in the germline V gene (reference sequence).